The present entry profiles one T cell receptor beta chain with its context. As yet, its antigen is unknown. Here immunoSEQ multiplex PCR was the method, and the copy in TCRdb shows in-frame clones only, minus some. The table includes fewer than 120,000 clones, approximately 89% detected once. This sample was included in a study of cytomegalovirus exposure and HLA in healthy donors. General study points: Most TCR sequences were seen very rarely across donors, but some public TCRs occurred in many.

Germline V CDR1 and CDR2: SGHNT, YYREEE (reference sequence). The V gene end was trimmed by 4 bases and the J gene end by 6 bases; junction bases not matched to a gene: 9. The CDR3 is 16 amino acids. This chain links TRBV5-4 with TRBJ2-1, with 11 nucleotides matching TRBD2. The specimen sequenced was PBMCs. The source of this sequence is a woman younger than 30 in good health and CMV-seronegative. In nucleotides, the CDR3 is TGTGCCAGCAGCGTACCAACTAGCGGGAGAGCCAATGAGCAGTTCTTC. Protein product: CASSVPTSGRANEQFF.